The present TCR beta chain was sequenced within a study of blood T cell repertoires in COVID-19. About the research overall: In each case, the material was cDNA or gDNA derived from T cells, B-cell-depleted T cells, or PBMCs.

During active infection, Seattle patients enrolled and were then monitored through disease. Only in-frame clones appear in the TCRdb table, and some are missing; sequencing was by immunoSEQ multiplex PCR. Of under 250,000 clones detected, 80% to 95% appear once; the ten largest clones hold 0.8% to 1%. Sequenced sample: peripheral blood. The TCR originated in a man between 60 and 70 years old with COVID-19, enrolled during active disease.

The CDR3 loop is CASGLGTSGNEQFF. The DNA for the CDR3 is TGTGCCAGCGGCCTGGGGACTAGCGGCAATGAGCAGTTCTTC. The rearrangement links TRBV2 to TRBJ2-1, with 11 bases fitting TRBD2. The V gene end was trimmed by 8 bases and the J gene end by 6 bases; junction bases not matched to a gene: 6. There are 14 residues in the CDR3. The germline V gene has CDR1 SNHLY and CDR2 FYNNEI. The whole variable domain, remainder taken from reference TRBV2 and TRBJ2-1, is EPEVTQTPSHQVTQMGQEVILRCVPISNHLYFYWYRQILGQKVEFLVSFYNNEISEKSEIFDDQFSVERPDGSNFTLKIRSTKLEDSAMYFCASGLGTSGNEQFFGPGTRLTVL.